Following are 5 T cell receptor beta chains from one sample sequenced in a study of blood T cell repertoires in COVID-19. Only in-frame clones appear in the TCRdb table, and some are missing; sequencing was by immunoSEQ multiplex PCR. The sample includes roughly 380,000 clones, around 91% of them seen just once. The source material was peripheral blood. Receptors originate from a woman between 40 and 55 years old with COVID-19, enrolled during active disease.

This chain connects TRBV2 to TRBJ2-3, with D possibly being TRBD2 (6 bases). This CDR3 region has 12 residues. The germline V gene has CDR1 SNHLY and CDR2 FYNNEI. V lost 5 bases and J lost 3, with 6 bases in between. The CDR3 loop reads CASSRETDTQYF. CDR3 sequence (DNA): TGTGCCAGCAGTCGGGAGACAGATACGCAGTATTTT.

The V gene is TRBV5-1, the J gene TRBJ2-2, with D possibly matching TRBD2 (6 bases). V shed 4 bases and J shed 3 bases, with 16 bases lying between them. The CDR3 has 16 residues. Germline V CDR1 and CDR2: SGHRS, YFSETQ. CDR3 loop: CASSRAFERDTGELFF. DNA of the CDR3: TGCGCCAGCAGCAGGGCTTTCGAGCGGGACACCGGGGAGCTGTTTTTT.

This clone was seen a handful of times. The chain recombines TRBV30 with TRBJ1-2, with 10 bases aligning to TRBD1. This CDR3 has 14 amino acids. V was clipped by 5 bases and J by 4 bases; unmatched bases: 7. CDR1 GTSNPN and CDR2 SVGIG come from the germline V gene (reference sequence). The CDR3 DNA reads TGTGCCTGGGGGGGGACAGGGGAATTCTATGGCTACACCTTC. Translating gives CAWGGTGEFYGYTF. Full variable domain (missing parts from reference TRBV30 and TRBJ1-2): SQTIHQWPATLVQPVGSPLSLECTVEGTSNPNLYWYRQAAGRGLQLLFYSVGIGQISSEVPQNLSASRPQDRQFILSSKKLLLSDSGFYLCAWGGTGEFYGYTFGSGTRLTVV.

The chain employs TRBV27 and TRBJ1-2, with 7 bases matching TRBD1. The V and J ends lost 3 bases and 4 bases, in that order; junction bases with no gene match: 8. The germline CDR1 and CDR2 sequences are MNHEY and SMNVEV (reference sequence). The CDR3 consists of 15 residues. The CDR3 here is CASSLSPGQSYGYTF. The CDR3 DNA reads as TGTGCCAGCAGTTTGTCTCCGGGACAGAGCTATGGCTACACCTTC.

The gene calls are TRBV6-5 and TRBJ1-4, with a weak D call TRBD1 (5 bases). V gave up 5 bases and J gave up 4 bases, with 11 bases separating them. Germline V gene data show CDR1 as MNHEY and CDR2 as SVGAGI. This CDR3 contains 14 residues. CDR3 nucleotide sequence: TGTGCCAGCAGTAAGGCAGGGCTTAATGAAAAACTGTTTTTT. Amino acid sequence: CASSKAGLNEKLFF.